One and the same sample provided the 10 T cell receptor beta chains below, sequenced in a study of blood T cell repertoires in COVID-19 (dated by TCRdb to about 2020). Libraries were prepared through the immunoSEQ multiplex PCR assay. TCRdb carries this immuneACCESS record with in-frame sequences only. Its versions omit some clonotypes, under half of them owing to an unresolved V gene in the studies checked, with the rest unexplained. Present in this sample are approximately 250,000 clones, 88% of which were seen just once. The ten top clones hold 0.95% to 1.5% of the sample. Source material: PBMCs or T cells enriched from blood (not recorded which). These receptors came from a woman between 40 and 50 years old with acute COVID-19.

This chain links TRBV10-2 with TRBJ2-3, with 12 bases fitting TRBD2. CDR3 length equals 14 residues. From germline, CDR1 is WSHSY and CDR2 SAAADI. The V and J ends lost 4 bases and 7 bases, in that order; junction bases with no gene match: 3. The CDR3 spells CASSVLAGGNTQYF. The CDR3 region has the DNA TGCGCCAGCAGTGTACTAGCGGGAGGAAATACGCAGTATTTT.

The chain joins TRBV3-1 (or the pseudogene TRBV3-2) to TRBJ2-1, with 16 nucleotides matching TRBD2. The V gene end was trimmed by 1 base and the J gene end by 8 bases; junction bases not matched to a gene: 5. Germline lookup yields CDR1 LGHDT and CDR2 YNNKEL (reference sequence). The CDR3 has 17 residues. CDR3 in DNA: TGTGCCAGCAGCCAAGGGGCGGGACTAGCGGGAGGGGATGAGCAGTTCTTC. Translation gives CASSQGAGLAGGDEQFF.

The sample holds one count of this clone. The chain combines TRBV7-2 with TRBJ2-5; TRBD1 matches 7 bases. The CDR3 is 15 amino acids. Germline V gene lookup returns CDR1 SGHTA and CDR2 FQGNSA. V was pared by 2 bases and J by 4 bases, with 7 bases of the junction left unmatched. The CDR3, as DNA: TGTGCCAGCAGCTTACAGGGGGAAGGGGGAGAGACCCAGTACTTC. As protein: CASSLQGEGGETQYF.

This chain links TRBV23-1 with TRBJ2-3, with a tentative D call TRBD2 (5 bases). TRBV23-1 carries the ORF label, with uncertain function. V gave up 7 bases and J gave up 2 bases, with 13 bases separating them. The CDR3 is made up of 14 amino acids. This chain's CDR3 is CASTSDLTTDTQYF. The DNA of the CDR3 is TGCGCCAGCACCTCGGACTTAACCACAGATACGCAGTATTTT.

This clone was observed a single time. The chain has TRBV21-1 and TRBJ1-2; TRBD1 is taken as the D call from the table, unchecked against the DNA. TRBV21-1 is listed as a pseudogene. CDR3 length equals 15 residues. The CDR3 region is CASSKVKGADYGYTF. The CDR3 DNA reads as TGTGCCAGCAGCAAAGTTAAGGGGGCGGACTATGGCTACACCTTC.

The CDR3 DNA reads TGTGCCAGCAGCTTGAGGGGTGGTAGCGGGACCCAAGAGACCCAGTACTTC. Amino acids: CASSLRGGSGTQETQYF. This chain joins TRBV5-6 and TRBJ2-5; 8 nucleotides align to TRBD2. The germline V gene encodes CDR1 SGHDT and CDR2 YYEEEE. The J segment lost 1 base and the V segment lost 1 base, leaving 9 bases of the junction unmatched. The CDR3 loop spans 17 amino acids.

This chain joins TRBV5-1 and TRBJ1-6; no reliable D call. The CDR3 sequence is 15 residues long. V was clipped by 2 bases and J by 5 bases, with 11 bases between them. The germline CDR1 and CDR2 sequences are SGHRS and YFSETQ. As DNA, the CDR3 is TGCGCCAGCAGCTTTACCTCCGGGGATAATTCACCCCTCCACTTT. Amino acids: CASSFTSGDNSPLHF.

This clone was picked up one time. The chain uses TRBV6-1 and TRBJ2-4, with 14 bases lining up with TRBD2. The junction had 3 bases not matched to a gene; V was cut back by 2 bases and J by 6 bases. Germline V lookup: CDR1 MNHNS, CDR2 SASEGT. The CDR3 runs 16 residues. CDR3 residues: CASSERGTSGRNIQYF. The CDR3 region has the DNA TGTGCCAGCAGTGAAAGGGGGACTAGCGGGAGAAACATTCAGTACTTC.

The chain employs TRBV30 and TRBJ1-1, with 8 bases lining up with TRBD1. Germline-derived CDR1 and CDR2 are GTSNPN and SVGIG (reference sequence). The CDR3 loop spans 13 amino acids. V lost 7 bases to trimming and J lost 5 bases; unmatched junction nucleotides: 9. This CDR3 is CASTGELDTEAFF. Here the CDR3 DNA reads TGTGCCTCGACAGGGGAGTTAGATACTGAAGCTTTCTTT.

The count of this clone is one. The chain is built from TRBV19 and TRBJ2-2, with 7 bases aligning to TRBD1. Unmatched junction bases numbered 3, after V lost 2 bases and J lost 6 bases. Looked up from germline, CDR1 is LNHDA and CDR2 is SQIVND (reference sequence). The CDR3 is 14 residues long. CDR3 nucleotides: TGTGCCAGTAGTATACGAACAGGGGCCGGGGAGCTGTTTTTT. Translation: CASSIRTGAGELFF.